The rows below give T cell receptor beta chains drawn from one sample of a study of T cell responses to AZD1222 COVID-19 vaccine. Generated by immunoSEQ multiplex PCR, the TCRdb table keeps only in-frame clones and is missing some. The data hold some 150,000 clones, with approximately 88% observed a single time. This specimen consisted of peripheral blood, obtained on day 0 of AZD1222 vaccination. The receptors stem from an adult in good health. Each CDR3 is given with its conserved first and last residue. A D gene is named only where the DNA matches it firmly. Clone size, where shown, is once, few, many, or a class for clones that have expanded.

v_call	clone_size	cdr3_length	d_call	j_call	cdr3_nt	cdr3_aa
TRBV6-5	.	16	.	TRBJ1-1	TGTGCCAGCAGTTACGGGGGGGCGCTTCTCCACACTGAAGCTTTCTTT	CASSYGGALLHTEAFF
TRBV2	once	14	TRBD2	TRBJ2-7	TGTGCCAGCTTCCCGGTGCTAGCGGGATACGAGCAGTACTTC	CASFPVLAGYEQYF
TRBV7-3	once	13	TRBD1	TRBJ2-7	TGTGCCAGCAGCTTTGGACAGGGTTACGAGCAGTACTTC	CASSFGQGYEQYF
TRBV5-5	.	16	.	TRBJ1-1	TGTGCCAGCAGCTTGATTCCCGGGACGGACAACACTGAAGCTTTCTTT	CASSLIPGTDNTEAFF
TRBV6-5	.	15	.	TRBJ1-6	TGTGCCAGCAGTTACTCGGACACTTTAGATTCACCCCTCCACTTT	CASSYSDTLDSPLHF
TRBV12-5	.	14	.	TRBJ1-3	TGTGCTAGTGGTTTGTTACCCTCTGGAAACACCATATATTTT	CASGLLPSGNTIYF
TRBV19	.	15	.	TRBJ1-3	TGTGCCAGTGAGGGGAGGCCGAGCTCTGGAAACACCATATATTTT	CASEGRPSSGNTIYF
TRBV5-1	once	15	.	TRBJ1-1	TGCGCCAGCAGCTTGGCTGGCGGTGAGAACACTGAAGCTTTCTTT	CASSLAGGENTEAFF
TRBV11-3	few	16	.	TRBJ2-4	TGTGCCAGCAGCTTAGGGGACACTTTAGCCAAAAACATTCAGTACTTC	CASSLGDTLAKNIQYF
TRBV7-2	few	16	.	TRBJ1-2	TGTGCCAGCAGCCCCGACCGGGTCCGGAATGGCTATGGCTACACCTTC	CASSPDRVRNGYGYTF
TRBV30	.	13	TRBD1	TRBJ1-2	TGTGCCTGGGGACAGGGGCCGAACTATGGCTACACCTTC	CAWGQGPNYGYTF
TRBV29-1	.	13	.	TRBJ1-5	TGCAGCGTTGGGGCGCAGGGAGATCAGCCCCAGCATTTT	CSVGAQGDQPQHF
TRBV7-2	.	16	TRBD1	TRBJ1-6	TGTGCCAGCAGGCGGACAGGGAGCTCCTATAATTCACCCCTCCACTTT	CASRRTGSSYNSPLHF
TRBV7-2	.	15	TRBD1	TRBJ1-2	TGTGCCAGCAGCCCGTGGACAGGGGACAGCTATGGCTACACCTTC	CASSPWTGDSYGYTF
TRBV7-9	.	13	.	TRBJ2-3	TGTGCCAGCAGCTTAGGGGATACAGATACGCAGTATTTT	CASSLGDTDTQYF
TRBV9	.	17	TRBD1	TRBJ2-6	TGTGCCAGCAGCGGGATGACAGGGGGGGCTGGGGCCAACGTCCTGACTTTC	CASSGMTGGAGANVLTF
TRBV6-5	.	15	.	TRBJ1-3	TGTGCCAGCAGTTACGGCTCAGGGACCGGAAACACCATATATTTT	CASSYGSGTGNTIYF
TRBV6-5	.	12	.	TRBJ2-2	TGTGCCAACAGGAGGAACACCGGGGAGCTGTTTTTT	CANRRNTGELFF
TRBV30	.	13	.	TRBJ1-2	TGTGCCTGGAGAAGTACGGACCGCTATGGCTACACCTTC	CAWRSTDRYGYTF
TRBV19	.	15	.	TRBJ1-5	TGTGCCAGTAACCCCGGAGACAGACGGAATCAGCCCCAGCATTTT	CASNPGDRRNQPQHF
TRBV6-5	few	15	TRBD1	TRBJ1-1	TGTGCCAGCAGTTCCCTCTACAGGGGCTACACTGAAGCTTTCTTT	CASSSLYRGYTEAFF
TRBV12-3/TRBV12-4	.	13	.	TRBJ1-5	TGTGCCAGCAGTTTAAGCAGGAATCAGCCCCAGCATTTT	CASSLSRNQPQHF
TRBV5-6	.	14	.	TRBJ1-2	TGTGCCAGCAGCTTGAGGCTGGGGAACTATGGCTACACCTTC	CASSLRLGNYGYTF
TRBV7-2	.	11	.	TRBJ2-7	TGTGCCAGCAGCTTACGTTACGAGCAGTACTTC	CASSLRYEQYF
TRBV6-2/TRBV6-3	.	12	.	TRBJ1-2	TGTGCCAGCAGTTCCGGGAACGTCCGTTACACCTTC	CASSSGNVRYTF
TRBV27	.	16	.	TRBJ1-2	TGTGCCACTTGGCCCCTAGACACACGTAGAGGCTATGGCTACACCTTC	CATWPLDTRRGYGYTF
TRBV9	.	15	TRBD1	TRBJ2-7	TGTGCCAGCAGCCCCCGACAGGGAAATACCTACGAGCAGTACTTC	CASSPRQGNTYEQYF
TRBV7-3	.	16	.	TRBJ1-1	TGTGCCAGCAGCTTAGGGGGGCGCGGCATGAACACTGAAGCTTTCTTT	CASSLGGRGMNTEAFF
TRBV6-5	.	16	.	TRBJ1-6	TGTGCCAGCAGTTACTCCCAGGGGACGTTAGCTTCACCCCTCCACTTT	CASSYSQGTLASPLHF
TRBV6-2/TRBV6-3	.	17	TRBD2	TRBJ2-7	TGTGCCAGCAGTTACGCTAACCCTAGCGGGGGGATCTACGAGCAGTACTTC	CASSYANPSGGIYEQYF
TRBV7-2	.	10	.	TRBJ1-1	TGTGCCAGCAGCCTGACTGAAGCTTTCTTT	CASSLTEAFF
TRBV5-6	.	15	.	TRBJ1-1	TGTGCCAGCAGCTTGGCGAGCAGAGCGAACACTGAAGCTTTCTTT	CASSLASRANTEAFF
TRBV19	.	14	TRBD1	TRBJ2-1	TGTGCCAGTAGTATTTTTGGGACAGACAATGAGCAGTTCTTC	CASSIFGTDNEQFF
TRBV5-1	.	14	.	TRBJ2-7	TGCGCCAGCAGCCCCGTGACAGGTGCATACGAGCAGTACTTC	CASSPVTGAYEQYF
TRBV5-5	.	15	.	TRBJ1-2	TGTGCCAGCAGCTTGCCGGGCCGAGCTAACTATGGCTACACCTTC	CASSLPGRANYGYTF
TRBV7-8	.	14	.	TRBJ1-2	TGTGCCAGCAGCCCAGGATTAGGGGGCTATGGCTACACCTTC	CASSPGLGGYGYTF
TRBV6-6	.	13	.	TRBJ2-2	TGTGCCAGCAGCCAGAACAGGGCCGGGGAGCTGTTTTTT	CASSQNRAGELFF
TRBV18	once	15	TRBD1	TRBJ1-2	TGTGCCAGCTCACCAAACCCCGGGACAGGGTATGGCTACACCTTC	CASSPNPGTGYGYTF
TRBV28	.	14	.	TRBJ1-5	TGTGCCAGCAGTCGAGGGTCTTTCGATCAGCCCCAGCATTTT	CASSRGSFDQPQHF
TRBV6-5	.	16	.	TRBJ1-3	TGTGCCAGCAGTTACGCACAGGGACCCTCTGGAAACACCATATATTTT	CASSYAQGPSGNTIYF
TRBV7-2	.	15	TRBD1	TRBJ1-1	TGTGCCAGCAGCCTAGGGGACAGGGATTCCACTGAAGCTTTCTTT	CASSLGDRDSTEAFF
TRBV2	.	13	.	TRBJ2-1	TGTGCCAGCAGTGACACCCTTTTGGGTGAGCAGTTCTTC	CASSDTLLGEQFF
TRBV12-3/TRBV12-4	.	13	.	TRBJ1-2	TGTGCCAGCAGCAGACAGGTGCACTATGGCTACACCTTC	CASSRQVHYGYTF
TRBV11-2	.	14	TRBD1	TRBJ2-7	TGTGCCAGCAGCGGGACAGGCGCCTTCTACGAGCAGTACTTC	CASSGTGAFYEQYF
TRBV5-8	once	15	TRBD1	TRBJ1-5	TGTGCCAGCAGCTTGGGACAGGGACTTCTGGGGCCCCAGCATTTT	CASSLGQGLLGPQHF